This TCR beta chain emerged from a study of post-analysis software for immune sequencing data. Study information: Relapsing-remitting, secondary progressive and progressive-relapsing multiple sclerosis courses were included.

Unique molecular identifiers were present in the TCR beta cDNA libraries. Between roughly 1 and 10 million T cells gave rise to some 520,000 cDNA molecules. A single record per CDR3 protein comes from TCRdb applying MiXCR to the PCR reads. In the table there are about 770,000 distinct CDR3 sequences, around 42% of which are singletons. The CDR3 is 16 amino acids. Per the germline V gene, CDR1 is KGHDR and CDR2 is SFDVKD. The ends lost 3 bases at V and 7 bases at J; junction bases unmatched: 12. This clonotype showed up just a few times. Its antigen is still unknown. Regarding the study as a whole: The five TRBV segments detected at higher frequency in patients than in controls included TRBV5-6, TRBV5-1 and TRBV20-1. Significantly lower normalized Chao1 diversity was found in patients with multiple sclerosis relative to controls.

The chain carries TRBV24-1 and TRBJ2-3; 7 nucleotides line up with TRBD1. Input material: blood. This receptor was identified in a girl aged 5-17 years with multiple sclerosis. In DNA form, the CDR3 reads TGTGCCACCAGTGATCCAGGGGGTCGCAATCGGTATACGCAGTATTTT. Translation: CATSDPGGRNRYTQYF.